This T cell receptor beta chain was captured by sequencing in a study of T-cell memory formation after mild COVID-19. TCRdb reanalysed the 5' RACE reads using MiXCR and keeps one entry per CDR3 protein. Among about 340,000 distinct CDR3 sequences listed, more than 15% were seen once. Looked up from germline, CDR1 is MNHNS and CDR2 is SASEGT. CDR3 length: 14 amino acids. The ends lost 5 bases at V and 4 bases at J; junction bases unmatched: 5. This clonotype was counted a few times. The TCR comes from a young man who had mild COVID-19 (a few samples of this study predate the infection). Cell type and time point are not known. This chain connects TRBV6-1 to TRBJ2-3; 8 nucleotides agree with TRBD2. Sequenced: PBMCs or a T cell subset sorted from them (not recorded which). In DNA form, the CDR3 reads TGTGCCAGCAGTTACACGGGGGGGTCAGATACGCAGTATTTT. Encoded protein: CASSYTGGSDTQYF.